This T cell receptor (beta chain) was retrieved from a study of T cells in Graves' hyperthyroidism and ophthalmopathy. Study-wide results and limits: Blood held most thyroid clonotypes expanded above 0.001 frequency. Ophthalmopathy was predicted by the model a median of roughly 6 months ahead of onset.

Reasons for excluding patients were uncontrolled infection, other autoimmune disease, pregnancy or lactation. Together with thyroid ultrasound, orbital computed tomography, serum thyroxine and TRAb, clinical symptoms were used for diagnoses. Germline CDR1 SQVTM, CDR2 ANQGSEA. V lost 8 bases, J lost 4 bases, and 7 bases stayed unmatched. The CDR3 has 12 residues. With respect to this clonotype: Its specificity is unknown.

The CDR3 regions of TCR beta were amplified from RNA transcripts. During a first-round RT-PCR of the TCR CDR3, the HTBI primer set was used. Using its own MiXCR run on the multiplex PCR reads, TCRdb lists one record per CDR3 protein. Here the sample spans 550,000 to 700,000 distinct CDR3 sequences, just over 45% being singletons. The TCR comes from an adult woman with Graves' disease, either hyperthyroidism or ophthalmopathy (not recorded which). Material: peripheral blood or thyroid tissue (not recorded which). V gene TRBV29-1 combines with J gene TRBJ1-2, with 7 bases identical to TRBD1. For the CDR3, the DNA is TGCAGCTTGGAGACAGGGCCCTATGGCTACACCTTC. Its translation: CSLETGPYGYTF.